The text below deals with one T cell receptor beta chain. The data were obtained in a study of blood T cell repertoires in COVID-19. Turning to the study itself: Some COVID-19 samples were acute and others convalescent; all came from the United States, Italy and Spain. T cells, B-cell-depleted T cells, or PBMCs supplied cDNA or gDNA.

The ends were cut back, 0 bases at V and 1 base at J, with 13 bases in the middle. Germline loops: CDR1 SEHNR, CDR2 FQNEAQ (reference sequence). The CDR3 loop spans 17 amino acids. As handled by the study authors: Estimation of nucleated cell counts relied on the amplification of reference gene primers. TCRdb keeps only in-frame clones here, not all; method: immunoSEQ multiplex PCR. The V and J calls and the clone size are those of that table, but D and trimming were determined from the DNA. The sample includes about 90,000 clones, roughly 92% of them seen just once. Input material: peripheral blood. This receptor was identified in an older woman with active COVID-19. The chain couples TRBV7-9 to TRBJ2-1, with a possible D match to TRBD1 (6 bases). The CDR3 here is CASSLAAGDASYNEQFF. The CDR3, as DNA: TGTGCCAGCAGCTTAGCCGCAGGGGATGCGTCCTACAATGAGCAGTTCTTC.